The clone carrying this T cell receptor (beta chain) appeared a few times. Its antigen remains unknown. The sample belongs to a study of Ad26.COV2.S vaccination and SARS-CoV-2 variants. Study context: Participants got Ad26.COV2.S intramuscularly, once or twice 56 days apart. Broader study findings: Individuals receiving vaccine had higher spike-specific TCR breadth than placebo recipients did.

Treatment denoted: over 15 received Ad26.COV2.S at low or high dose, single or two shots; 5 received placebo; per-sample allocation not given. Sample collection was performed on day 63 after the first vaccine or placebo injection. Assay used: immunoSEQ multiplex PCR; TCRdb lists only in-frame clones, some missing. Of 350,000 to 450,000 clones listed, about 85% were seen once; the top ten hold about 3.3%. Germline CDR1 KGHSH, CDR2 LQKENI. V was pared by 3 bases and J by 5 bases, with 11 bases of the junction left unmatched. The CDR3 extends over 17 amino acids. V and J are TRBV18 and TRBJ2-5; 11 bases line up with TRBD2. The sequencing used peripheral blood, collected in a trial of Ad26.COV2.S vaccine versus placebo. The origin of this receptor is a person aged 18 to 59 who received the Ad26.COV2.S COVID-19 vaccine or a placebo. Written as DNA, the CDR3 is TGTGCCAGCTCACCGAGGACTAGCGGGTCCATTCCGGAGACCCAGTACTTC. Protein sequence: CASSPRTSGSIPETQYF.